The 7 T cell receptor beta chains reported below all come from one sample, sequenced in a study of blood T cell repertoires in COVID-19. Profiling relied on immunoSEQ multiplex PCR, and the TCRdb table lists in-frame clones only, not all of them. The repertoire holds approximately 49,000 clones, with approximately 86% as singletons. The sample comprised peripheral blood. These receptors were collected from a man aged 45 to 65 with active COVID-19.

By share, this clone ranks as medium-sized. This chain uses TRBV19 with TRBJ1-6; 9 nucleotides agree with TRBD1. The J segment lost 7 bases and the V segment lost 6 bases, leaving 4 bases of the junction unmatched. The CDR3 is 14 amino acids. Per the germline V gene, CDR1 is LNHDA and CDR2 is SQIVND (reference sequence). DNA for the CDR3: TGTGCCAGTAGCTTACAGGGGGCGAATTCACCCCTCCACTTT. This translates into CASSLQGANSPLHF.

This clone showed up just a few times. The CDR3 sequence: CASSFGSGLGLFF. The CDR3 DNA reads as TGTGCCAGCAGTTTTGGGTCAGGGCTAGGACTGTTTTTT. The chain recombines TRBV27 with TRBJ1-4; the D gene is possibly TRBD1 (5 bases). Germline-derived CDR1 and CDR2 are MNHEY and SMNVEV (reference sequence). The CDR3 runs 13 residues. Trimming pared 3 bases from V and 13 bases from J, leaving 15 bases between.

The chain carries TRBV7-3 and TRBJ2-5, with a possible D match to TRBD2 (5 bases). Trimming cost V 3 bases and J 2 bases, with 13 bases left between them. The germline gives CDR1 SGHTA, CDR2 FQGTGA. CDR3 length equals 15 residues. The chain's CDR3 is CASSLRGRSQETQYF. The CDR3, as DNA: TGTGCCAGCAGCTTGCGAGGGCGTTCACAAGAGACCCAGTACTTC. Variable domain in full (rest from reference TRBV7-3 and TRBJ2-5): GAGVSQTPSNKVTEKGKYVELRCDPISGHTALYWYRQSLGQGPEFLIYFQGTGAADDSGLPNDRFFAVRPEGSVSTLKIQRTERGDSAVYLCASSLRGRSQETQYFGPGTRLLVL.

CDR3 residues: CASSSEITDTQYF. Written as DNA, the CDR3 is TGCGCCAGCAGCAGCGAGATCACAGATACGCAGTATTTT. The V and J genes are TRBV5-1 and TRBJ2-3; D is unresolved. This CDR3 region has 13 residues. The V gene's germline CDR1 is SGHRS and CDR2 YFSETQ. Trimming left V 4 bases short and J 2 bases short, with 8 bases between. Full variable domain (remainder filled in from reference TRBV5-1 and TRBJ2-3): KAGVTQTPRYLIKTRGQQVTLSCSPISGHRSVSWYQQTPGQGLQFLFEYFSETQRNKGNFPGRFSGRQFSNSRSEMNVSTLELGDSALYLCASSSEITDTQYFGPGTRLTVL.

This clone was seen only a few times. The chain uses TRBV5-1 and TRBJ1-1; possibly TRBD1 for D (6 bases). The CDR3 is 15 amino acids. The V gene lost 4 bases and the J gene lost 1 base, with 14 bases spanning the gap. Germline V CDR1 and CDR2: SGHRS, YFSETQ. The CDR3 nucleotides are TGCGCCAGCAGCAGAAGGACAGCCGAGAACACTGAAGCTTTCTTT. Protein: CASSRRTAENTEAFF.

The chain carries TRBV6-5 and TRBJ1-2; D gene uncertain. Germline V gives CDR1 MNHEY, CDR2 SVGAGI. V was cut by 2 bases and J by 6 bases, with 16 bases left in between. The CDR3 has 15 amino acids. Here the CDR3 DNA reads TGTGCCAGCAGTTACGGGCAGTTGAGTGGGCATGGCTACACCTTC. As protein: CASSYGQLSGHGYTF.

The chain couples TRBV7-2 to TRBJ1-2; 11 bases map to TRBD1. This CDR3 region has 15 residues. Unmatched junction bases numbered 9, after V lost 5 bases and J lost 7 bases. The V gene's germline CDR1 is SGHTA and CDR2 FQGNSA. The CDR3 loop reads CASSPRTGGAFGYTF. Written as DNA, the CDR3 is TGTGCCAGCAGCCCGCGGACAGGGGGCGCGTTTGGCTACACCTTC.